The 18 T cell receptor beta chains in this list originate from one sample, sequenced in a study of technical replicates of blood from several donors. The repertoire was sequenced with immunoSEQ multiplex PCR; TCRdb's copy has only in-frame clones and lacks some. The sample consists of about 83,000 clones, around 90% of them appearing once. Sequenced sample: T cells isolated from PBMCs. These receptors were obtained from a human donor in good health.

The chain carries TRBV6-1 and TRBJ2-7; possible D gene TRBD2, 6 bases. Germline loops: CDR1 MNHNS, CDR2 SASEGT. Trimming removed 3 bases at V and 7 bases at J, with 22 bases between. The CDR3 sequence is 16 residues long. The CDR3 reads CASSDGGLAAWGEQYF. CDR3 nucleotide sequence: TGTGCCAGCAGTGATGGGGGACTCGCGGCCTGGGGGGAGCAGTACTTC.

This chain links TRBV11-2 with TRBJ1-5, with TRBD1 as a possible D gene (6 bases). Germline CDR1 reads SGHAT; CDR2 reads FQNNGV. This CDR3 has 15 amino acids. The ends were cut back, 2 bases at V and 4 bases at J, with 12 bases in the middle. DNA for the CDR3: TGTGCCAGCAGCTTATCACGGCAGGGGAATCAGCCCCAGCATTTT. Translation: CASSLSRQGNQPQHF. Looking up the rest from reference TRBV11-2 and TRBJ1-5 gives the full variable domain: EAGVAQSPRYKIIEKRQSVAFWCNPISGHATLYWYQQILGQGPKLLIQFQNNGVVDDSQLPKDRFSAERLKGVDSTLKIQPAKLEDSAVYLCASSLSRQGNQPQHFGDGTRLSIL.

This chain links TRBV11-3 with TRBJ2-3, with 10 bases aligning to TRBD2. The CDR3 totals 16 residues. V lost 4 bases and J lost 2; bases outside the gene matches: 6. The germline CDR1 and CDR2 sequences are SGHNT and YENEEA. CDR3 region: CASSSRTSGPTDTQYF. DNA for the CDR3: TGTGCCAGCAGCTCCCGGACTAGCGGACCCACAGATACGCAGTATTTT.

The chain carries TRBV19 and TRBJ2-5; 7 bases match TRBD2. V lost 7 bases, J lost 0 bases, and 8 bases stayed unmatched. This CDR3 has 15 amino acids. CDR1 and CDR2 from the germline V gene are LNHDA and SQIVND (reference sequence). The CDR3 region is CASIPRGGNQETQYF. DNA for the CDR3: TGTGCCAGTATACCGCGGGGAGGGAACCAAGAGACCCAGTACTTC.

The gene calls are TRBV4-1 and TRBJ1-1; possible D gene TRBD1, 5 bases. The length of the CDR3 is 14 residues. Trimming removed 1 base from V and 1 base from J, with 7 bases in between. Germline V CDR1 and CDR2: MGHRA, YSYEKL. CDR3 nucleotides: TGCGCCAGCAGCCAAGGACAGCAGAACACTGAAGCTTTCTTT. Encoded protein: CASSQGQQNTEAFF.

The chain carries TRBV7-2 and TRBJ2-7; 8 nucleotides agree with TRBD2. V was clipped by 1 base and J by 2 bases; unmatched bases: 4. In germline, CDR1 is SGHTA, CDR2 FQGNSA. There are 15 residues in the CDR3. This CDR3 is CASSLGSGEPYEQYF. The CDR3 nucleotides read TGTGCCAGCAGCTTAGGTAGCGGGGAACCCTACGAGCAGTACTTC.

This clone was seen just once. The chain has TRBV28 and TRBJ1-1; D gene unclear. CDR1 and CDR2 (germline): MDHEN, SYDVKM. There are 15 residues in the CDR3. V was shortened by 7 bases and J by 0 bases, with 15 bases between the two germline ends. CDR3 residues: CASTQLRGLNTEAFF. The CDR3 coding sequence is TGTGCCAGCACCCAGCTTCGGGGATTGAACACTGAAGCTTTCTTT.

The chain combines TRBV28 with TRBJ2-7; TRBD1 is a possible D gene (6 bases). Germline-derived CDR1 and CDR2 are MDHEN and SYDVKM. This CDR3 has 19 residues. The V end lost 4 bases, the J end lost 4 bases, and 29 bases lay between the germline ends. This CDR3 reads CASSSIRTATRTGSYEQYF. CDR3 sequence (DNA): TGTGCCAGCAGTTCGATCCGGACAGCAACCCGAACAGGGAGTTACGAGCAGTACTTC.

The V and J genes are TRBV28 and TRBJ1-5; a weak D match, TRBD1 (5 bases). This CDR3 comprises 16 residues. Trimming shortened V by 6 bases and J by 5 bases, and 20 bases separated the two germline ends. CDR1 and CDR2 from the germline V gene are MDHEN and SYDVKM. Here the CDR3 reads CASSSGGGGIYQPQHF. The CDR3 bases are TGTGCCAGCAGCTCGGGCGGGGGAGGAATTTATCAGCCCCAGCATTTT.

This CDR3 reads CATSRDQTRNQPQHF. The CDR3 DNA is TGTGCCACCAGCAGAGATCAAACACGAAATCAGCCCCAGCATTTT. The rearrangement joins TRBV15 to TRBJ1-5, with D uncertain. Germline values: CDR1 LNHNV, CDR2 YYDKDF (reference sequence). The V and J ends lost 0 bases and 4 bases respectively, with 10 bases between them. CDR3 length: 15 amino acids.

The genes are TRBV6-5 and TRBJ1-1; the D gene is possibly TRBD1 (6 bases). This CDR3 spans 15 amino acids. Germline CDR1 and CDR2: MNHEY and SVGAGI. Trimming stripped 2 bases from V and 1 base from J, with 11 bases between. The CDR3 protein is CASSYEQGANTEAFF. In DNA, the CDR3 is TGTGCCAGCAGTTACGAACAGGGCGCGAACACTGAAGCTTTCTTT.

The genes are TRBV7-6 and TRBJ2-1; 8 bases map to TRBD2. Germline V gene data show CDR1 as SGHVS and CDR2 as FNYEAQ. The CDR3 totals 13 residues. With 4 bases clipped from V and 8 bases from J, the junction kept 4 bases outside the gene matches. CDR3 bases: TGTGCCAGCAGCTACGGGGGGGAGGATGAGCAGTTCTTC. It is translated as CASSYGGEDEQFF. Supplemented by reference TRBV7-6 and TRBJ2-1, the full variable domain reads GAGVSQSPRYKVTKRGQDVALRCDPISGHVSLYWYRQALGQGPEFLTYFNYEAQQDKSGLPNDRFSAERPEGSISTLTIQRTEQRDSAMYRCASSYGGEDEQFFGPGTRLTVL.

Comment on this clone: This same CDR3 is encoded by further DNA sequences in the sample. V and J are TRBV7-8 and TRBJ2-7, with TRBD1 matching 8 bases. CDR3 length: 15 residues. Germline assignment: CDR1 SGHVS and CDR2 FQNEAQ. The V segment lost 1 base and the J segment 1 base; nucleotides outside the gene matches: 3. This CDR3 reads CASSLGQGTSYEQYF. CDR3 nucleotides: TGTGCCAGCAGCTTAGGACAGGGGACTTCCTACGAGCAGTACTTC. Full variable domain (outside the CDR3, taken from reference TRBV7-8 and TRBJ2-7): GAGVSQSPRYKVAKRGQDVALRCDPISGHVSLFWYQQALGQGPEFLTYFQNEAQLDKSGLPSDRFFAERPEGSVSTLKIQRTQQEDSAVYLCASSLGQGTSYEQYFGPGTRLTVT.

The chain employs TRBV27 and TRBJ2-5; 9 positions agree with TRBD1. Germline V gene sequence: CDR1 MNHEY, CDR2 SMNVEV (reference sequence). The V and J ends lost 5 bases and 5 bases, in that order; junction bases with no gene match: 9. The CDR3 is made up of 15 amino acids. CDR3 region: CASSGTGSRLETQYF. The CDR3 DNA is TGTGCCAGCAGTGGGACAGGGTCGCGTTTGGAGACCCAGTACTTC.

The chain has TRBV19 and TRBJ1-2; a possible D gene is TRBD1 (6 bases). From germline, CDR1 is LNHDA and CDR2 SQIVND (reference sequence). V dropped 3 bases and J dropped 7 bases, with 15 bases sitting between them. This CDR3 is 14 amino acids long. The CDR3 DNA reads as TGTGCCAGTAGTATCCTGGGGGACACAGGTGGCTACACCTTC. Residues: CASSILGDTGGYTF.

This sequence joins TRBV6-6 and TRBJ1-2; 9 nucleotides line up with TRBD1. With 2 bases clipped from V and 6 bases from J, the junction kept 4 bases outside the gene matches. CDR1 and CDR2 (germline): MNHNY, SVGAGI (reference sequence). The CDR3 has 14 residues. Written as DNA, the CDR3 is TGTGCCAGCAGTTACCCGGACAGGGGAAATGGCTACACCTTC. It yields the protein CASSYPDRGNGYTF.

The chain is built from TRBV13 and TRBJ2-2; 12 nucleotides line up with TRBD2. The CDR3 runs 20 residues. In germline, CDR1 is PRHDT, CDR2 FYEKMQ (reference sequence). V lost 3 bases and J lost 6; bases outside the gene matches: 17. The CDR3 spells CASSFLTKTSGRNVPGELFF. As DNA, the CDR3 is TGTGCCAGCAGCTTTCTAACAAAGACTAGCGGGAGAAATGTTCCCGGGGAGCTGTTTTTT.

The sample holds one count of this clone. This rearrangement joins TRBV18 to TRBJ2-3, with 7 nucleotides matching TRBD2. The CDR3 consists of 15 residues. Germline V CDR1 and CDR2: KGHSH, LQKENI. Losses at the gene ends were 1 base for V and 4 bases for J; bases not matched to a gene: 5. The CDR3 protein is CASSPREGPADTQYF. As DNA, the CDR3 is TGTGCCAGCTCACCACGGGAGGGTCCCGCAGATACGCAGTATTTT.